Following are 18 T cell receptor beta chains from one sample sequenced in a study of tumor-infiltrating lymphocytes in primary liver carcinoma. Investigators took RNA and DNA out together from 20-30 mg of unsorted bulk tissue. The investigators made TCR beta cDNA from 400 to 500 ng total RNA, using a constant-region primer. Three rounds of nested multiplex PCR with slightly modified ARM-PCR produced TCR beta libraries. TRBV1-TRBV30 forward primers and a C-beta reverse primer were used in the first two PCR rounds, which each ran for about 10 cycles. TCRdb re-analysed the multiplex PCR reads in MiXCR, keeping a single row per CDR3 protein. This table has roughly 70,000 distinct CDR3 sequences, around 64% appearing once. Input material: liver tumor tissue from sampling region 4. The subset here: tumor region T4, right-lateral pole. The receptors originated from a man in his forties with primary liver carcinoma and hepatitis B virus infection.

Judged by abundance, this clonotype is medium-sized. The CDR3 DNA reads as TGTGCCAGCAGTGAACAGTATGGCTACACCTTC. Translation: CASSEQYGYTF. V and J are TRBV11-2 and TRBJ1-2; D uncertain. The CDR3 is 11 amino acids. Germline loops: CDR1 SGHAT, CDR2 FQNNGV. Trimming shortened V by 6 bases and J by 5 bases, and 7 bases separated the two germline ends.

For this clonotype: This may be a read error: a much more frequent sequence differs by one nucleotide. The chain has TRBV11-2 and TRBJ2-7; 8 nucleotides match TRBD2. This CDR3 comprises 16 residues. The germline V gene encodes CDR1 SGHAT and CDR2 FQNNGV. The CDR3 nucleotides are TGTGACAGCACGACTCCTGGGCGGGAGGCAAGGGGGGAGCAGTACTTC. Translated, it gives CDSTTPGREARGEQYF.

Concerning this clonotype: The CDR3 end shows no conserved phenylalanine or tryptophan, and so a read error is likely. The chain is built from TRBV19 and TRBJ1-1, with 9 bases lining up with TRBD1. This CDR3 has 16 residues. Per germline, CDR1 LNHDA and CDR2 SQIVND (reference sequence). V gave up 3 bases and J gave up 0 bases; unmatched junction bases: 5. The CDR3 region has the DNA TGTGCCAGTAGTATCCCAGGACAGGGGATGAACACTGAAGCTTTCATT. Translation: CASSIPGQGMNTEAFI.

With respect to this clonotype: Sequence at one end of the junction differs from germline and may be a read error. This sequence joins TRBV10-3 and TRBJ1-5; D remains ambiguous. The CDR3 has 14 residues. CDR1 and CDR2 from the germline V gene are ENHRY and SYGVKD. CDR3 sequence: CTISEYEGDQSQHF. In DNA, the CDR3 is TGTACCATCAGTGAGTATGAAGGCGATCAGTCCCAGCATTTT.

About this clonotype: An end of the junction differs from the germline gene, which may be a read error. The gene calls are TRBV5-4 and TRBJ1-1; no clear D gene. The length of the CDR3 is 15 residues. CDR1 SGHNT and CDR2 YYREEE come from the germline V gene (reference sequence). The CDR3 bases are TGTGCCAACAGCCCTCCTGGTCGGGATAACACTGAAGCTTTCTTT. This codes for CANSPPGRDNTEAFF.

As for this clonotype: Germline and junction disagree at one end, which may indicate a read error. The rearrangement joins TRBV11-2 to TRBJ2-7; tentative D call: TRBD2 (5 bases). The CDR3 is made up of 16 amino acids. In germline, CDR1 is SGHAT, CDR2 FQNNGV. The CDR3 loop is CASRSHSFGIAYERYF. The CDR3, as DNA: TGTGCCAGCAGGTCCCATTCTTTCGGGATAGCCTACGAGCGGTACTTC.

As concerns this clonotype: A clone one base away is much larger, so this may be a read error. This likely comes from a read error, as the CDR3 has no conserved phenylalanine or tryptophan at its end. The chain employs TRBV28 and TRBJ2-5, with 16 bases lining up with TRBD2. The CDR3 spans 17 residues. Germline values: CDR1 MDHEN, CDR2 SYDVKM. Trimming at V came to 5 bases and at J to 7 bases, leaving 10 bases not matched to a gene. This CDR3 is CASSTLGLAGGPATQYS. DNA of the CDR3: TGTGCCAGCAGTACGCTGGGACTAGCGGGAGGGCCAGCGACCCAGTACTCC.

On this clonotype: Because the CDR3 is missing its conserved closing phenylalanine or tryptophan, this is likely a read error. The gene calls are TRBV11-2 and TRBJ2-7; 7 nucleotides line up with TRBD2. CDR3 length: 15 residues. Germline values: CDR1 SGHAT, CDR2 FQNNGV. V lost 1 base to trimming and J lost 2 bases; unmatched junction nucleotides: 5. The chain's CDR3 is CASSLVAGETYEQYL. CDR3 nucleotides: TGTGCCAGCAGCTTAGTTGCGGGAGAAACCTACGAGCAGTACCTC.

Regarding this clonotype: No conserved phenylalanine or tryptophan ends this CDR3, so it is likely a read error. The V gene is TRBV6-2 or TRBV6-3, the J gene TRBJ1-2, with D unresolved. The CDR3 is 12 residues long. Per germline, CDR1 MNHEY and CDR2 SVGEGT. DNA for the CDR3: TGTACCAGCAGGAGAGACGGCTATGGCTACACCTTG. Translation gives CTSRRDGYGYTL.

Concerning this clonotype itself: At one end, the junction sequence differs from germline, possibly due to a read error. The rearrangement uses TRBV11-2 and TRBJ2-1; 7 bases are shared with TRBD2. In germline, CDR1 is SGHAT, CDR2 FQNNGV. The CDR3 contains 14 residues. The CDR3 bases are TGTGCCATCAGCCTCGGGGGGACGTGGAATGAGCAGTTCTTC. This gives the protein CAISLGGTWNEQFF.

In regard to this clonotype: Since a much larger clone is just one base distant, this may be a read error. This rearrangement joins TRBV4-3 to TRBJ2-7; 9 nucleotides line up with TRBD2. This CDR3 is built from 15 residues. The germline gives CDR1 LGHNA, CDR2 YSLEER. V was clipped by 4 bases and J by 3 bases; unmatched bases: 7. DNA for the CDR3: TGCGCCAGCAGCCGAGAGCGAGCGGGAGGCTACGAGCAGTACTTC. Encoded protein: CASSRERAGGYEQYF.

For this clonotype: The junction departs from the called germline gene at one end, perhaps through a read error. The chain is built from TRBV7-9 and TRBJ2-7, with D perhaps TRBD1 (5 bases). Germline assignment: CDR1 SEHNR and CDR2 FQNEAQ (reference sequence). The CDR3 consists of 14 residues. CDR3 sequence (DNA): TGTGCCAGCAGCGAAGTCAGGGCAACCTACGAGCAGAACTTC. This sequence encodes CASSEVRATYEQNF.

With respect to this clonotype: It is unclear where the CDR3 begins or ends on the DNA, so no DNA is shown, and the CDR3 is as TCRdb lists it. The rearrangement joins TRBV29-1 to TRBJ2-7; the table assigns TRBD1, which was not confirmed against the DNA. The CDR3 is 13 residues long, counting both termini. The germline V gene encodes CDR1 SQVTM and CDR2 ANQGSEA. CDR3 sequence reads: CSVGPGTDNEQHF.

Worth noting for this clonotype: A clone one base away is much larger, so this may be a read error. This sequence joins TRBV6-2 or TRBV6-3 and TRBJ2-1; D is possibly TRBD1 or TRBD2 (6 bases each). Germline V gene sequence: CDR1 MNHEY, CDR2 SVGEGT. The CDR3 spans 15 residues. The CDR3 nucleotides are TGTGTCAGCAGCCGTCCCGGGGGCCGAGCGAATGAGCAGTTCTTC. Translating gives CVSSRPGGRANEQFF.

This clonotype was detected only once. An end of the junction differs from the germline gene, which may be a read error. The chain recombines TRBV4-2 with TRBJ2-7; TRBD1 matches at 10 bases. CDR1 and CDR2 from the germline V gene are LGHNA and YNFKEQ. The CDR3 runs 15 residues. The CDR3 DNA reads TGTACCAGCAGCCCCTGGGACAGGGGAGGCCACGAGCAGTACTTC. Translation: CTSSPWDRGGHEQYF.

This clonotype was observed many times. The chain joins TRBV10-3 to TRBJ2-1; the match to TRBD2 covers 9 bases. Germline assignment: CDR1 ENHRY and CDR2 SYGVKD. The J segment lost 0 bases and the V segment lost 6 bases, leaving 3 bases of the junction unmatched. The CDR3 covers 15 residues. CDR3 DNA: TGTGCCATCAGGGCTAGCGGGATCTCCTACAATGAGCAGTTCTTC. It translates to CAIRASGISYNEQFF.

Note on this clonotype: Without the conserved terminal phenylalanine or tryptophan, this CDR3 likely stems from a read error. V usage is TRBV12-3 or TRBV12-4 and J usage is TRBJ2-1; the match to TRBD2 covers 11 bases. The junction had 9 bases not matched to a gene; V was cut back by 4 bases and J by 10 bases. This CDR3 has 15 amino acids. The CDR3 sequence: CASSSRLAGRGEQFS. The CDR3 nucleotides are TGTGCCAGCAGTTCGAGACTAGCGGGAAGGGGCGAGCAGTTCTCC.

On this clonotype itself: The junction does not match germline at one end; this may be a read error. V is TRBV28 and J is TRBJ1-2; D remains unclear. The CDR3 is 13 amino acids. The germline V gene encodes CDR1 MDHEN and CDR2 SYDVKM. As DNA, the CDR3 is TGTGCCGGCAGTTTGGAGGTGGCTTATGGCTACACCTTC. Translating gives CAGSLEVAYGYTF.